The 14 T cell receptor beta chains listed next were all sequenced from one sample in a study of T-cell memory formation after mild COVID-19. TCRdb passed the 5' RACE reads through MiXCR, listing each CDR3 protein once. The sample shows about 540,000 distinct CDR3 sequences, about 20% of them seen only once. Input material: PBMCs or a T cell subset sorted from them (not recorded which). These receptor sequences come from an adult woman who had mild COVID-19 (a few samples of this study predate the infection). Cell type and time point are not known.

V gene TRBV20-1 combines with J gene TRBJ2-3; D remains unclear. Germline V lookup: CDR1 DFQATT, CDR2 SNEGSKA (reference sequence). The ends were cut back, 5 bases at V and 1 base at J, with 10 bases in the middle. The CDR3 has 13 amino acids. CDR3 in amino acids: CSALKVGTDTQYF. The CDR3 DNA is TGCAGTGCTCTTAAGGTGGGCACAGATACGCAGTATTTT.

This clonotype has more than one count but fewer than ten. The gene calls are TRBV30 and TRBJ2-5; 8 bases match TRBD1. This CDR3 spans 13 amino acids. V was pared by 8 bases and J by 4 bases, with 9 bases of the junction left unmatched. CDR1 is GTSNPN, CDR2 SVGIG, per germline (reference sequence). The CDR3 DNA sequence: TGTGCCCGCCAAGGACAGGGACGAGAGACCCAGTACTTC. Amino acid sequence: CARQGQGRETQYF.

This clonotype occurred a few times. This chain links TRBV20-1 with TRBJ2-7; D unclear. This CDR3 is 13 amino acids long. The germline gives CDR1 DFQATT, CDR2 SNEGSKA (reference sequence). V was cut by 3 bases and J by 5 bases, with 14 bases left in between. CDR3: CSASLADRNEQYF. The CDR3, as DNA: TGCAGTGCTAGTTTGGCAGACCGTAACGAGCAGTACTTC.

V gene TRBV20-1 combines with J gene TRBJ1-1; maybe TRBD1 (6 bases). Germline V gene lookup returns CDR1 DFQATT and CDR2 SNEGSKA (reference sequence). Trimming removed 6 bases at V and 4 bases at J, with 18 bases between. CDR3 size: 14 residues. CDR3 bases: TGCAGTGCGAGCCCCCCGAGGGGGGGCACTGAAGCTTTCTTT. Translation gives CSASPPRGGTEAFF.

V usage is TRBV11-3 and J usage is TRBJ2-5, with D perhaps matching TRBD2 (5 bases). Trimming pared 1 base from V and 3 bases from J, leaving 12 bases between. This CDR3 spans 15 amino acids. The germline V gene encodes CDR1 SGHNT and CDR2 YENEEA. This chain's CDR3 is CASSLGLGRKETQYF. The CDR3 DNA reads TGTGCCAGCAGCTTAGGGTTAGGGAGAAAAGAGACCCAGTACTTC.

The V call is TRBV3-1, the J call TRBJ2-2; 12 bases are shared with TRBD2. The junction had 4 bases not matched to a gene; V was cut back by 2 bases and J by 3 bases. This CDR3 region has 17 residues. Germline loops: CDR1 LGHDT, CDR2 YNNKEL (reference sequence). CDR3 region: CASSQPGLAGYTGELFF. For the CDR3, the DNA is TGTGCCAGCAGCCAACCCGGACTAGCGGGGTACACCGGGGAGCTGTTTTTT.

This clonotype was counted between two and nine times. The chain joins TRBV30 to TRBJ1-1; a possible D gene is TRBD1 (5 bases). This CDR3 has 13 amino acids. V dropped 0 bases and J dropped 5 bases, with 10 bases sitting between them. The V gene's germline CDR1 is GTSNPN and CDR2 SVGIG (reference sequence). DNA of the CDR3: TGTGCCTGGAGTGTACTAGGGGCTACTGAAGCTTTCTTT. This gives the protein CAWSVLGATEAFF.

Turning to this clonotype: The junction departs from germline at one end; a sequencing error may be responsible. This chain uses TRBV5-1 with TRBJ2-1, with 7 bases aligning to TRBD2. The CDR3 totals 16 residues. Per germline, CDR1 SGHRS and CDR2 YFSETQ. CDR3 in amino acids: CASSLAGGEGYNDQFF. The CDR3 bases are TGCGCCAGCAGCTTGGCCGGCGGGGAGGGGTACAATGATCAGTTCTTC.

As regards this clonotype: Germline is not matched at one junction end, which may reflect a read error. V and J are TRBV25-1 and TRBJ2-2, with 7 bases lining up with TRBD2. CDR3 size: 15 residues. Germline V CDR1 and CDR2: MGHDK, SYGVNS. The CDR3 nucleotides are TGTGCCAGCAGCCTGGGGGGGTGGAACACCGTGGAGCTGTTTTTT. Translation gives CASSLGGWNTVELFF. The full variable domain, with the rest looked up from reference TRBV25-1 and TRBJ2-2, is EADIYQTPRYLVIGTGKKITLECSQTMGHDKMYWYQQDPGMELHLIHYSYGVNSTEKGDLSSESTVSRIRTEHFPLTLESARPSHTSQYLCASSLGGWNTVELFFGEGSRLTVL.

In its sample, this clonotype was seen a few times. The V call is TRBV7-9, the J call TRBJ1-2, with D hard to call. V lost 7 bases and J 4 bases, leaving 10 bases between the germline ends. The CDR3 is made up of 12 amino acids. The germline V gene has CDR1 SEHNR and CDR2 FQNEAQ (reference sequence). The CDR3 DNA sequence: TGTGCCAGCACCCATATGGCCTATGGCTACACCTTC. Its translation: CASTHMAYGYTF.

V and J are TRBV5-1 and TRBJ2-1; D gene ambiguous. The germline gives CDR1 SGHRS, CDR2 YFSETQ. Trimming left V 5 bases short and J 13 bases short, with 10 bases between. This CDR3 region has 10 residues. The CDR3 here is CASRGTDQFF. Here the CDR3 DNA reads TGCGCCAGCAGGGGAACTGATCAGTTCTTC.

This clonotype appeared a few times. The chain joins TRBV7-8 to TRBJ2-1; 9 nucleotides line up with TRBD2. Losses at the gene ends were 3 bases for V and 8 bases for J; bases not matched to a gene: 17. The CDR3 covers 18 residues. In germline, CDR1 is SGHVS, CDR2 FQNEAQ. The CDR3 protein is CASSLGNAAGGFRHEQFF. The CDR3 bases are TGTGCCAGCAGCTTGGGTAACGCGGCGGGGGGGTTTAGGCATGAGCAGTTCTTC.

The chain links TRBV11-2 to TRBJ1-1; D might be TRBD1 (5 bases). The length of the CDR3 is 14 residues. Germline assignment: CDR1 SGHAT and CDR2 FQNNGV. The ends were cut back, 5 bases at V and 5 bases at J, with 15 bases in the middle. The CDR3 is CASSPTRQRTEAFF. CDR3 in DNA: TGTGCCAGCAGCCCAACCCGACAGAGGACTGAAGCTTTCTTT.

This clonotype appeared a few times. The V and J genes are TRBV12-3 or TRBV12-4 and TRBJ2-3, with D uncertain. The CDR3 length is 11 residues. V lost 6 bases to trimming and J lost 7 bases, with 8 bases between them. This CDR3 reads CASSTYNTQYF. In DNA, the CDR3 is TGTGCCAGCAGCACGTACAATACGCAGTATTTT.